This T cell receptor (beta chain) was captured in a study of monozygotic twins with inflammatory bowel disease. CDR3 length: 16 amino acids. Germline V lookup: CDR1 KGHSH, CDR2 LQKENI. Researchers used roughly 3.5 ug of total RNA for each TCR library. One entry per CDR3 protein, without DNA, is what TCRdb gives after re-calling the 5' RACE reads. This sample's table has nearly 450,000 distinct CDR3 sequences. The chain employs TRBV18 and TRBJ1-6; the TRBD1 assignment by TCRdb is unverifiable without DNA. This clonotype originated in a human donor with ulcerative colitis or Crohn's disease, or a healthy co-twin of an affected twin (not recorded which). The material sequenced was blood. The CDR3 here is CASSPRRTGSNSPLHF. The variable domain in full, with the rest retrieved from reference TRBV18 and TRBJ1-6, is NAGVMQNPRHLVRRRGQEARLRCSPMKGHSHVYWYRQLPEEGLKFMVYLQKENIIDESGMPKERFSAEFPKEGPSILRIQQVVRGDSAAYFCASSPRRTGSNSPLHFGNGTRLTVT.